One sample yielded the 26 T cell receptor beta chains listed below, sequenced in a study of cytomegalovirus exposure and HLA in healthy donors. PCR amplification relied on 60 Vbeta primers (plus 13 Jbeta primers). Sequenced by immunoSEQ multiplex PCR; TCRdb stores in-frame clones only, minus some. The sample lists 170,000 or so clones, roughly 80% occurring once. The sample taken for sequencing was PBMCs. The receptor set was obtained from a boy between 2 and 10 years old in good health and CMV-seronegative.

The chain joins TRBV18 to TRBJ2-7; TRBD1 might be the D (5 bases). In germline, CDR1 is KGHSH, CDR2 LQKENI. This CDR3 contains 15 residues. The V end lost 3 bases, the J end lost 2 bases, and 14 bases lay between the germline ends. CDR3 sequence (DNA): TGTGCCAGCTCACCTCGGTGGGGCGGTGCCTACGAGCAGTACTTC. It encodes CASSPRWGGAYEQYF.

The chain couples TRBV29-1 to TRBJ2-1; TRBD2 agrees at 9 bases. Germline lookup yields CDR1 SQVTM and CDR2 ANQGSEA. The trim removed 4 bases at V and 5 bases at J, leaving 6 bases unmatched. The CDR3 is 14 amino acids. CDR3 loop: CSVGREGRNNEQFF. In DNA form, the CDR3 reads TGCAGCGTTGGGCGGGAGGGCCGGAACAATGAGCAGTTCTTC.

The V call is TRBV10-3, the J call TRBJ1-5; the match to TRBD1 covers 9 bases. From germline, CDR1 is ENHRY and CDR2 SYGVKD. The CDR3 extends over 14 amino acids. Trimming took 5 bases from V and 4 from J; bases not matched to a gene: 3. CDR3 bases: TGTGCCATCAGTCCGGACAGGGGTAATCAGCCCCAGCATTTT. Protein sequence: CAISPDRGNQPQHF.

The chain couples TRBV5-1 to TRBJ1-2; the match to TRBD1 covers 7 bases. The CDR3 runs 15 residues. Germline values: CDR1 SGHRS, CDR2 YFSETQ. Germline trimming cut 0 bases from V and 3 bases from J; bases unmatched to any gene: 5. The CDR3 bases are TGCGCCAGCAGCTTGGCCGGCAGGGGGGACTATGGCTACACCTTC. Protein: CASSLAGRGDYGYTF.

The gene calls are TRBV14 and TRBJ1-5, with no clear D. Germline loops: CDR1 SGHDN, CDR2 FVKESK. This CDR3 is built from 13 residues. The germline V and J ends were trimmed by 0 bases and 5 bases, with 5 bases remaining between them. CDR3 sequence (DNA): TGTGCCAGCAGCCAAGAACTGGATCAGCCCCAGCATTTT. Amino acid sequence: CASSQELDQPQHF.

The chain employs TRBV10-1 and TRBJ1-5; perhaps TRBD1 as D (6 bases). The V and J ends lost 8 bases and 10 bases respectively, with 18 bases between them. Germline values: CDR1 WNHNN, CDR2 SYGVQD (reference sequence). The CDR3 is made up of 13 amino acids. In nucleotides, the CDR3 is TGCGCCAGCGCAAGGGACACGGGACAACCCCAGCATTTT. Translation: CASARDTGQPQHF.

V and J are TRBV29-1 and TRBJ1-2; TRBD1 matches at 7 bases. CDR1 and CDR2 (germline): SQVTM, ANQGSEA. The J segment lost 7 bases and the V segment lost 5 bases, leaving 7 bases of the junction unmatched. The CDR3 runs to 12 residues. The CDR3 protein is CSVSLTGFGYTF. The CDR3 DNA follows: TGCAGCGTTTCACTGACAGGGTTTGGCTACACCTTC.

This chain links TRBV10-2 with TRBJ2-7; TRBD1 aligns across 7 bases. The CDR3 extends over 12 amino acids. Germline CDR1 and CDR2: WSHSY and SAAADI. V lost 10 bases to trimming and J lost 2 bases; unmatched junction nucleotides: 5. The DNA for the CDR3 is TGCGCCACCAAGGACAGGACCTACGAGCAGTACTTC. This codes for CATKDRTYEQYF.

The CDR3 bases are TGCGCCAGCAGCTTTTCAACTAGCGGGACCCAGACCACCTACGAGCAGTACTTC. Amino acids: CASSFSTSGTQTTYEQYF. V and J are TRBV5-1 and TRBJ2-7; 10 positions match TRBD2. V lost 2 bases to trimming and J lost 2 bases; unmatched junction nucleotides: 13. This CDR3 contains 18 residues. Germline V gene data show CDR1 as SGHRS and CDR2 as YFSETQ. Using reference TRBV5-1 and TRBJ2-7 for the parts outside the CDR3, the full variable domain is KAGVTQTPRYLIKTRGQQVTLSCSPISGHRSVSWYQQTPGQGLQFLFEYFSETQRNKGNFPGRFSGRQFSNSRSEMNVSTLELGDSALYLCASSFSTSGTQTTYEQYFGPGTRLTVT.

The V gene is TRBV4-2, the J gene TRBJ2-3; 7 nucleotides align to TRBD2. The J segment lost 4 bases and the V segment lost 1 base, leaving 14 bases of the junction unmatched. This CDR3 region has 18 residues. Germline-derived CDR1 and CDR2 are LGHNA and YNFKEQ. Here the CDR3 DNA reads TGTGCCAGCAGCCAAGTCTCAGGTAGCGGGCTCGGGGCAGATACGCAGTATTTT. It encodes CASSQVSGSGLGADTQYF.

To note about this clone: This specimen includes other DNA sequences encoding the same CDR3. The J gene is TRBJ1-5, the V gene TRBV5-1; D ambiguous. This CDR3 region has 13 residues. Germline V gives CDR1 SGHRS, CDR2 YFSETQ. Trimming stripped 0 bases from V and 2 bases from J, with 3 bases between. The CDR3 spells CASSLAGNQPQHF. For the CDR3, the DNA is TGCGCCAGCAGCTTGGCCGGCAATCAGCCCCAGCATTTT.

The genes are TRBV30 and TRBJ2-4; D is uncertain. The CDR3 has 14 amino acids. Trimming removed 0 bases from V and 3 bases from J, with 9 bases in between. The germline CDR1 and CDR2 sequences are GTSNPN and SVGIG (reference sequence). For the CDR3, the DNA is TGTGCCTGGAGTGTGAACGGAGTCAAAAACATTCAGTACTTC. It codes for CAWSVNGVKNIQYF.

The sample holds a few counts of this clone. The genes are TRBV7-9 and TRBJ1-2, with TRBD1 as a possible D gene (6 bases). CDR3 length equals 14 residues. In germline, CDR1 is SEHNR, CDR2 FQNEAQ (reference sequence). Trimming shortened V by 3 bases and J by 8 bases, and 16 bases separated the two germline ends. The CDR3 is CASSFGTGIEGYTF. The CDR3 region has the DNA TGTGCCAGCAGCTTCGGAACAGGGATAGAGGGCTACACCTTC.

The chain recombines TRBV5-1 with TRBJ2-3, with a weak D call TRBD1 (5 bases). Germline CDR1 is SGHRS and CDR2 is YFSETQ. This CDR3 is 15 amino acids long. The V and J ends lost 4 bases and 0 bases respectively, with 12 bases between them. This CDR3 reads CASSNRLTSTDTQYF. CDR3 DNA: TGCGCCAGCAGCAACAGGCTCACTAGCACAGATACGCAGTATTTT.

This clone has just a few counts. V and J are TRBV15 and TRBJ2-3; D might be TRBD2 (6 bases). The CDR3 is made up of 17 amino acids. Trimming cost V 2 bases and J 0 bases, with 15 bases left between them. Germline CDR1 and CDR2: LNHNV and YYDKDF (reference sequence). The CDR3 loop reads CATSRLGGTLSTDTQYF. CDR3 nucleotide sequence: TGTGCCACCAGCAGATTGGGCGGGACCCTTAGCACAGATACGCAGTATTTT.

The rearrangement uses TRBV6-1 and TRBJ1-1; the D is unclear. CDR3 length equals 15 residues. Germline loops: CDR1 MNHNS, CDR2 SASEGT. The V gene lost 0 bases and the J gene lost 4 bases, with 12 bases spanning the gap. The CDR3 is CASSEAEPKVTEAFF. In nucleotides, the CDR3 is TGTGCCAGCAGTGAAGCGGAGCCTAAGGTCACTGAAGCTTTCTTT.

The chain is built from TRBV1 and TRBJ2-7; the DNA was not compared with TRBD2, the D call given in the table. TRBV1 is flagged as a pseudogene. This CDR3 is 13 amino acids long. CDR3 in amino acids: CTSSPGAGYEQYF. The CDR3 bases are TGCACCAGCAGCCCGGGAGCAGGCTACGAGCAGTACTTC.

This chain joins TRBV28 and TRBJ2-5; D unresolved. This CDR3 has 14 amino acids. The V gene lost 5 bases and the J gene lost 0 bases, with 10 bases spanning the gap. CDR1 is MDHEN, CDR2 SYDVKM, per germline. CDR3 amino acids: CASSPEPYQETQYF. In nucleotides, the CDR3 is TGTGCCAGCAGTCCGGAGCCATACCAAGAGACCCAGTACTTC.

CDR3 residues: CASSVGGRQYEQYF. The DNA for the CDR3 is TGTGCCAGCAGCGTAGGAGGGCGGCAGTACGAGCAGTACTTC. The chain combines TRBV9 with TRBJ2-7, with D possibly being TRBD2 (5 bases). Germline lookup yields CDR1 SGDLS and CDR2 YYNGEE. V was clipped by 0 bases and J by 4 bases, with 11 bases between them. The CDR3 spans 14 residues. The variable domain in full, with the rest retrieved from reference TRBV9 and TRBJ2-7, is DSGVTQTPKHLITATGQRVTLRCSPRSGDLSVYWYQQSLDQGLQFLIQYYNGEERAKGNILERFSAQQFPDLHSELNLSSLELGDSALYFCASSVGGRQYEQYFGPGTRLTVT.

The chain links TRBV5-1 to TRBJ1-5; D unresolved. The V end was cut by 4 bases, the J end by 10 bases, with 18 bases between. Germline lookup yields CDR1 SGHRS and CDR2 YFSETQ. The CDR3 extends over 14 amino acids. CDR3 protein: CASSPDGPEGPQHF. CDR3 DNA sequence: TGCGCCAGCAGCCCGGACGGGCCCGAGGGTCCCCAGCATTTT.

The CDR3 sequence is CATERGGGRAFF. DNA of the CDR3: TGTGCCACCGAGCGGGGGGGAGGTAGAGCTTTCTTT. V is TRBV25-1 and J is TRBJ1-1; tentatively, D is TRBD1 (5 bases). Germline assignment: CDR1 MGHDK and CDR2 SYGVNS. CDR3 size: 12 residues. Trimming shortened V by 10 bases and J by 10 bases, and 19 bases separated the two germline ends.

The V gene is TRBV14, the J gene TRBJ1-1; 10 nucleotides match TRBD1. CDR1 and CDR2 from the germline V gene are SGHDN and FVKESK. The CDR3 sequence is 16 residues long. V was pared by 7 bases and J by 4 bases, with 12 bases of the junction left unmatched. CDR3 region: CASTSETGGRGTEAFF. For the CDR3, the DNA is TGTGCCAGCACCTCCGAGACAGGGGGCCGTGGCACTGAAGCTTTCTTT. The full variable domain, its missing parts supplied by reference TRBV14 and TRBJ1-1, is EAGVTQFPSHSVIEKGQTVTLRCDPISGHDNLYWYRRVMGKEIKFLLHFVKESKQDESGMPNNRFLAERTGGTYSTLKVQPAELEDSGVYFCASTSETGGRGTEAFFGQGTRLTVV.

This chain connects TRBV30 to TRBJ2-7; TRBD1 agrees at 10 bases. The junction had 8 bases not matched to a gene; V was cut back by 6 bases and J by 6 bases. Germline assignment: CDR1 GTSNPN and CDR2 SVGIG (reference sequence). There are 13 residues in the CDR3. The CDR3 region has the DNA TGTGCCTGCGGGGGGGACAGGGGAGGCGAGCAGTACTTC. This gives the protein CACGGDRGGEQYF.

The J gene is TRBJ2-1, the V gene TRBV7-3; 13 nucleotides align to TRBD2. Germline lookup yields CDR1 SGHTA and CDR2 FQGTGA. The J segment lost 5 bases and the V segment lost 1 base, leaving 2 bases of the junction unmatched. The CDR3 has 16 amino acids. CDR3 region: CASSLIGTSGNNEQFF. The CDR3 DNA follows: TGTGCCAGCAGCTTAATAGGGACTAGCGGGAACAATGAGCAGTTCTTC.

V and J are TRBV6-5 and TRBJ1-4; a possible D gene is TRBD1 (6 bases). This CDR3 contains 12 residues. Deletions cut 5 bases from V and 7 bases from J, with 8 bases between. Germline V gene data show CDR1 as MNHEY and CDR2 as SVGAGI. The CDR3 DNA is TGTGCCAGCAGTCTCAGGGGTGAAAAACTGTTTTTT. Amino acid sequence: CASSLRGEKLFF.

The chain links TRBV28 to TRBJ1-1, with 8 bases identical to TRBD1. CDR3 length: 14 amino acids. CDR1 is MDHEN, CDR2 SYDVKM, per germline. Unmatched junction bases numbered 8, after V lost 9 bases and J lost 2 bases. CDR3 sequence reads: CASNPGGDNTEAFF. The DNA of the CDR3 is TGTGCCAGTAATCCAGGGGGCGATAACACTGAAGCTTTCTTT.